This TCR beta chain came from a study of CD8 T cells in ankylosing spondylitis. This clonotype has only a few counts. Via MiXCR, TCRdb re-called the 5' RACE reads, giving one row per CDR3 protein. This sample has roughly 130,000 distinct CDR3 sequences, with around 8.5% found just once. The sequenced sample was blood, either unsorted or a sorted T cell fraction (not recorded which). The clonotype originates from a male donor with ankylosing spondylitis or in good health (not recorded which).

For the CDR3, the DNA is TGCAGCGTTGCTTTAACAGTCAATGAGCAGTTCTTC. The encoded protein is CSVALTVNEQFF. This chain connects TRBV29-1 to TRBJ2-1; no clear D. The CDR3 consists of 12 residues. The V gene's germline CDR1 is SQVTM and CDR2 ANQGSEA. Trimming took off 4 bases at V and 6 bases at J, with 10 bases between the two ends.